This T cell receptor (beta chain) was captured in a study of graft-versus-host responses after intestinal transplantation (dated by TCRdb to the early 2020s). Study-wide context: The transplants that recipients got were multivisceral, liver-intestinal, or isolated intestinal. Every recipient was given anti-thymocyte globulin induction, then maintenance tacrolimus and steroids for two to three years. Bulk TCR-beta CDR3 sequencing was used to track graft-versus-host and host-versus-graft alloreactive T cell clones in the graft, circulation and bone marrow after intestinal transplantation. To identify alloreactive clones, pre-transplant mixed lymphocyte reaction products were sequenced and then compared with unstimulated pre-transplant donor and recipient T cells. The cohort enrolled 20 to 25 intestinal transplant recipients, one of whom was a retransplant, and a few patients without pretransplant specimens were excluded. A peak of at least 4% donor T cells among recipient peripheral blood mononuclear cells was the definition used for donor T cell macrochimerism. Rather than going through the commercial service, samples from three later patients were sequenced in-house on an Illumina MiSeq and processed with MiXCR.

The CDR3, from cysteine to phenylalanine, totals 12 residues. CDR3 DNA only is kept here, 36 bases in frame from base 1. From the germline V gene (reference sequence), CDR1 is SEHNR and CDR2 is FQNEAQ. The V end loses 7 bases and the J end loses 3 bases, and a stretch of 10 bases separates them. The library was prepared using the immunoSEQ multiplex PCR assay. For most patients, genomic DNA was isolated with the Qiagen DNeasy Blood and Tissue Kit and shipped frozen to Adaptive Biotechnologies for TCR sequencing. For most patients, high-throughput TCR-beta CDR3 sequencing of genomic DNA was performed by Adaptive Biotechnologies. Concerning the study's data processing: Adaptive's ImmunoSEQ software was the source of the TCR sequencing data for 15 to 20 patients, while a few other patients were processed with MiXCR and VDJtools. To correct CD4 versus CD8 sorting errors, any sequence found in both subsets at a frequency ratio below 5:1 was removed. Because the origin of CDR3 nucleotide sequences shared between donor and recipient could not be assigned, those sequences were removed. At least 2-fold expansion over unstimulated cells and a minimum CFSE-low frequency of 0.002% (template counts) or 0.001% (read counts) were required for clones to be classified as alloreactive. A clone was considered mappable if detected in the sequenced pre-transplant spleen, lymph node, or MLR CFSE-low populations of the donor or recipient. Cumulative frequency of alloreactive clones was calculated as a percentage of all sequences weighted by copy number. This is the immuneACCESS table as TCRdb keeps it, with only in-frame sequences that have V and J called. A part of the clones is gone; compared with another copy, unresolved V genes explain less than half, and the rest is unexplained. V and J calls and clone size are given by that table; D and trimming were obtained from the DNA. In all, the sample holds 70,000 to 95,000 clones, and roughly 91% of those were seen once. Around 1.2% of the sample is held by the ten biggest clonotypes.

About this clone itself: No cognate antigen has been identified for it. The sample holds no much larger clone one base away, and base qualities are not on file.

Read against the paper, the sample's time point label means: cells obtained before transplantation from donor or recipient. CD3+CD4+ and CD3+CD8+ populations were FACS-sorted from unstimulated pre-transplant donor and recipient cells taken from spleen or lymph nodes. General study outcomes and caveats: GvH clones were found in recipient bone marrow, and some of the GvH clones appeared earlier in ileal mucosa or blood, which is consistent with an intestinal mucosal origin. High GvH to HvG T cell clonal ratios were observed in the allografts of patients with donor T cell macrochimerism. The relatively low number and heterogeneity of intestinal transplant patients limited the conclusions. Early after transplant, declines in HvG clones were associated with peak levels of circulating GvH clones.

Rearrangement joined TRBV7-9 to TRBJ2-7; the D gene is possibly TRBD2, with 5 bases matching. Here the sequenced sample was unstimulated CD8+ T cells sorted from spleen or lymph node cells, taken before transplant. The sequence derives from a human donor who was the organ donor for an intestinal transplant. The DNA sequence is given as TGTGCCAGCACCTCCGACTACTACGAGCAGTACTTC. Translated, this is CASTSDYYEQYF.